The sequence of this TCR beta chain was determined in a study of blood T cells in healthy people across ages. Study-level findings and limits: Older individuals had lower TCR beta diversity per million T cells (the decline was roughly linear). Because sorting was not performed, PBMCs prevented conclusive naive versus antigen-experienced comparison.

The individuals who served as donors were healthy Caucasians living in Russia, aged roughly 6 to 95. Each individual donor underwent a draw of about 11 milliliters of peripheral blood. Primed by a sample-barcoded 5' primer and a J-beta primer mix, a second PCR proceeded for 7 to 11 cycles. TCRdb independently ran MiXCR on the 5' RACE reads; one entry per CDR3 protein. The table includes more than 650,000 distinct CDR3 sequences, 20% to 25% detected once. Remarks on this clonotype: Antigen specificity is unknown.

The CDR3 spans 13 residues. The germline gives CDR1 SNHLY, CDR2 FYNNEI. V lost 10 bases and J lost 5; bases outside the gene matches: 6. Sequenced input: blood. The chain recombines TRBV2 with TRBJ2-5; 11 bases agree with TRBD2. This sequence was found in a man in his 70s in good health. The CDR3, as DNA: TGTGCCACCCTAGCGGGAGGAGGTGAGACCCAGTACTTC. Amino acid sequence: CATLAGGGETQYF.